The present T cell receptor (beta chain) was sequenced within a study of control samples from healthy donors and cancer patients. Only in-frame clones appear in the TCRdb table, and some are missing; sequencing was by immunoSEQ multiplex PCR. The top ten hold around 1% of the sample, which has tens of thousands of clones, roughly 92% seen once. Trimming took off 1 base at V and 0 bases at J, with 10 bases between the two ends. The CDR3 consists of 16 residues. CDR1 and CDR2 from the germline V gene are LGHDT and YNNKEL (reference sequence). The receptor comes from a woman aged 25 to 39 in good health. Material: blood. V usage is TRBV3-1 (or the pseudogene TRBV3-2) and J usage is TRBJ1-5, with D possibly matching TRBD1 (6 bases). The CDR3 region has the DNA TGTGCCAGCAGCCAAGGGGGGCTACATAGCAATCAGCCCCAGCATTTT. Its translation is CASSQGGLHSNQPQHF.